The source of this T cell receptor (beta chain) is a study of blood T cells in healthy people across ages. Findings and caveats of the study: TCR beta diversity, measured per million T cells, fell in a roughly linear way with age. The long-lived group displayed more naive CD4+ cells, plus higher diversity, than the aged donors did.

Details on this clonotype: What it binds is unknown.

CDR1 is SGHDN, CDR2 FVKESK, per germline. The CDR3 is 16 amino acids. Trimming left V 0 bases short and J 5 bases short, with 16 bases between. No fewer than 6 million PBMCs went into each sample. Primers used in a second PCR of roughly 7 to 12 cycles were a sample-barcoded 5' primer and a J-beta primer mix. TCRdb analysed the 5' RACE reads with MiXCR anew, one entry per CDR3 protein. This table has approximately 600,000 distinct CDR3 sequences, around 54% appearing once. This receptor was identified in a man aged 55 to 70 in good health. V and J are TRBV14 and TRBJ1-2; a possible D gene is TRBD1 (5 bases). Sequencing was carried out using blood. CDR3 protein: CASSQDWGPGTYGYTF. DNA of the CDR3: TGTGCCAGCAGCCAAGATTGGGGACCCGGGACGTATGGCTACACCTTC. The full variable domain, in which reference TRBV14 and TRBJ1-2 provide the parts outside the CDR3, is EAGVTQFPSHSVIEKGQTVTLRCDPISGHDNLYWYRRVMGKEIKFLLHFVKESKQDESGMPNNRFLAERTGGTYSTLKVQPAELEDSGVYFCASSQDWGPGTYGYTFGSGTRLTVV.